What follows are 20 T cell receptor beta chains derived from one specimen sequenced in a study of T cell changes during pregnancy in multiple sclerosis. Profiled with immunoSEQ multiplex PCR; TCRdb holds only in-frame clones, not every one. The sample lists about 75,000 clones, nearly 95% occurring once. This sample comprised CD4+ T cells from peripheral blood mononuclear cells, obtained after pregnancy. All receptors derive from a female donor with multiple sclerosis, enrolled in a pregnancy study.

This clone was found once. At one boundary the junction diverges from the germline segment, which might be a read error. V and J are TRBV7-7 and TRBJ2-5; 14 positions match TRBD2. The CDR3 sequence is 16 residues long. The V gene's germline CDR1 is SSHAT and CDR2 FNYEAQ (reference sequence). The CDR3 DNA reads as TGTGCTAGCAGCTGGGGGACTAGCGGGGGTGGAGAGACCCAGTACTTC. Translated, it gives CASSWGTSGGGETQYF. Complete variable domain (other parts from reference TRBV7-7 and TRBJ2-5): GAGVSQSPRYKVTKRGQDVTLRCDPISSHATLYWYQQALGQGPEFLTYFNYEAQPDKSGLPSDRFSAERPEGSISTLTIQRTEQRDSAMYRCASSWGTSGGGETQYFGPGTRLLVL.

J is TRBJ1-5 and V is TRBV6-1; 9 nucleotides match TRBD1. CDR1 and CDR2 (germline): MNHNS, SASEGT. CDR3 length: 15 residues. The V gene end was trimmed by 7 bases and the J gene end by 2 bases; junction bases not matched to a gene: 6. The CDR3 bases are TGTGCCAGCACCCGGACAGGGGCAGGCAATCAGCCCCAGCATTTT. Translated: CASTRTGAGNQPQHF.

The chain uses TRBV7-9 and TRBJ1-2; the D gene is possibly TRBD1 (5 bases). This CDR3 has 14 amino acids. The germline V gene has CDR1 SEHNR and CDR2 FQNEAQ (reference sequence). The germline V and J ends were trimmed by 0 bases and 5 bases, with 10 bases remaining between them. The CDR3 region has the DNA TGTGCCAGCAGCTTAGCGCAAGGGGATTATGGCTACACCTTC. Its protein product is CASSLAQGDYGYTF.

This clone was seen a single time. This chain links TRBV7-9 with TRBJ2-5, with 8 bases matching TRBD1. CDR3 length equals 15 residues. The J segment lost 4 bases and the V segment lost 0 bases, leaving 4 bases of the junction unmatched. CDR1 and CDR2 (germline): SEHNR, FQNEAQ (reference sequence). DNA for the CDR3: TGTGCCAGCAGCTTAGCGGACAGGGCGCTAGAGACCCAGTACTTC. Amino acids: CASSLADRALETQYF.

This chain connects TRBV7-6 to TRBJ1-1; TRBD1 is a possible D gene (6 bases). This CDR3 comprises 17 residues. Deletions cut 4 bases from V and 0 bases from J, with 18 bases between. Germline assignment: CDR1 SGHVS and CDR2 FNYEAQ. CDR3 sequence: CASSSTPQTGMNTEAFF. The DNA of the CDR3 is TGTGCCAGCAGCTCTACACCCCAGACAGGTATGAACACTGAAGCTTTCTTT.

V gene TRBV2 combines with J gene TRBJ2-2, with 8 bases aligning to TRBD2. V shed 6 bases and J 6 bases; nucleotides not matched to a gene: 3. CDR3 size: 13 residues. Germline CDR1 and CDR2: SNHLY and FYNNEI. The chain's CDR3 is CASRWGLAGELFF. The DNA for the CDR3 is TGTGCCAGCAGGTGGGGACTAGCCGGGGAGCTGTTTTTT. The full variable domain, its missing parts supplied by reference TRBV2 and TRBJ2-2, is EPEVTQTPSHQVTQMGQEVILRCVPISNHLYFYWYRQILGQKVEFLVSFYNNEISEKSEIFDDQFSVERPDGSNFTLKIRSTKLEDSAMYFCASRWGLAGELFFGEGSRLTVL.

This chain uses TRBV2 with TRBJ2-7, with 7 bases aligning to TRBD2. The CDR3 is 15 residues long. V trimming: 7 bases; J trimming: 1 base; junction bases outside the gene matches: 10. Germline assignment: CDR1 SNHLY and CDR2 FYNNEI. The CDR3 spells CASTVPGGSSYEQYF. DNA of the CDR3: TGTGCCAGCACCGTACCGGGAGGCTCGTCCTACGAGCAGTACTTC. Complete variable domain (other parts from reference TRBV2 and TRBJ2-7): EPEVTQTPSHQVTQMGQEVILRCVPISNHLYFYWYRQILGQKVEFLVSFYNNEISEKSEIFDDQFSVERPDGSNFTLKIRSTKLEDSAMYFCASTVPGGSSYEQYFGPGTRLTVT.

This clone was recorded only once. The gene calls are TRBV2 and TRBJ2-1; D unclear. This CDR3 contains 11 residues. In germline, CDR1 is SNHLY, CDR2 FYNNEI. Trimming removed 7 bases from V and 9 bases from J, with 10 bases in between. The CDR3 coding sequence is TGTGCCAGCATCCTCGCCGGTGAGCAGTTCTTC. It specifies CASILAGEQFF.

This clone was recorded once. The V and J genes are TRBV10-3 and TRBJ2-7; 11 positions match TRBD2. CDR3 length: 16 residues. CDR1 ENHRY and CDR2 SYGVKD come from the germline V gene. With V trimmed by 6 bases and J by 6 bases, 13 bases remained unmatched. The CDR3 nucleotides are TGTGCCATCAGCGGGGTTGGGCTAGCGGGAGGCGCCGAGCAGTACTTC. Translating it yields CAISGVGLAGGAEQYF.

This chain connects TRBV28 to TRBJ1-5; TRBD1 matches at 9 bases. In germline, CDR1 is MDHEN, CDR2 SYDVKM. This CDR3 has 14 amino acids. J lost 6 bases, V lost 5 bases, and 5 bases had no gene match. In DNA form, the CDR3 reads TGTGCCAGCAGTACAGGGGGCGCGACTCAGCCCCAGCATTTT. This encodes CASSTGGATQPQHF. Using reference TRBV28 and TRBJ1-5 for the parts outside the CDR3, the full variable domain is DVKVTQSSRYLVKRTGEKVFLECVQDMDHENMFWYRQDPGLGLRLIYFSYDVKMKEKGDIPEGYSVSREKKERFSLILESASTNQTSMYLCASSTGGATQPQHFGDGTRLSIL.

The chain carries TRBV28 and TRBJ2-3, with 10 bases identical to TRBD2. Germline V lookup: CDR1 MDHEN, CDR2 SYDVKM. V lost 1 base and J lost 4; bases outside the gene matches: 5. CDR3 length: 16 residues. The CDR3 here is CASSLYLAGEPDTQYF. In DNA form, the CDR3 reads TGTGCCAGCAGTTTATACCTAGCGGGGGAGCCAGATACGCAGTATTTT.

The chain joins TRBV6-1 to TRBJ2-7; D possibly corresponds to TRBD2 (6 bases). V was pared by 8 bases and J by 2 bases, with 7 bases between. The germline V gene has CDR1 MNHNS and CDR2 SASEGT. The CDR3 extends over 11 amino acids. The CDR3 spells CASASAYEQYF. CDR3 DNA: TGTGCCAGCGCTAGCGCCTACGAGCAGTACTTC.

This clone was counted once. The V call is TRBV9, the J call TRBJ2-1; D is possibly TRBD2 (6 bases). V lost 2 bases and J 3 bases, leaving 6 bases between the germline ends. CDR3 size: 13 residues. The V gene's germline CDR1 is SGDLS and CDR2 YYNGEE. In nucleotides, the CDR3 is TGTGCCAGCAGCGTGACTAGCTACAATGAGCAGTTCTTC. It is translated as CASSVTSYNEQFF.

CDR3: CASSLQASGRSSYNEQFF. CDR3 sequence (DNA): TGTGCCAGCAGCTTACAAGCCAGTGGGAGAAGCTCCTACAATGAGCAGTTCTTC. The chain employs TRBV7-3 and TRBJ2-1; possibly TRBD2 for D (5 bases). The CDR3 is 18 residues long. V was cut by 2 bases and J by 0 bases, with 17 bases left in between. Per germline, CDR1 SGHTA and CDR2 FQGTGA. Supplemented by reference TRBV7-3 and TRBJ2-1, the full variable domain reads GAGVSQTPSNKVTEKGKYVELRCDPISGHTALYWYRQSLGQGPEFLIYFQGTGAADDSGLPNDRFFAVRPEGSVSTLKIQRTERGDSAVYLCASSLQASGRSSYNEQFFGPGTRLTVL.

The rearrangement links TRBV29-1 to TRBJ2-1, with a possible D match to TRBD2 (6 bases). CDR1 SQVTM and CDR2 ANQGSEA come from the germline V gene. The CDR3 consists of 14 residues. Trimming removed 3 bases at V and 2 bases at J, with 11 bases between. The CDR3 region is CSVDVSGAYNEQFF. In nucleotides, the CDR3 is TGCAGCGTTGATGTCTCGGGAGCCTACAATGAGCAGTTCTTC.

This sequence joins TRBV18 and TRBJ2-7, with 12 nucleotides matching TRBD1. The junction had 4 bases not matched to a gene; V was cut back by 1 base and J by 6 bases. The germline gives CDR1 KGHSH, CDR2 LQKENI. This CDR3 is 15 amino acids long. The CDR3 loop reads CASSPLGQGAFEQYF. The CDR3 DNA sequence: TGTGCCAGCTCACCACTGGGACAGGGGGCATTCGAGCAGTACTTC.

The chain employs TRBV7-6 and TRBJ1-2, with D unclear. The V end lost 1 base, the J end lost 4 bases, and 13 bases lay between the germline ends. This CDR3 contains 15 residues. Per the germline V gene, CDR1 is SGHVS and CDR2 is FNYEAQ. For the CDR3, the DNA is TGTGCCAGCAGCTTAGAGGATAACCCGGGCTATGGCTACACCTTC. Encoded protein: CASSLEDNPGYGYTF.

The chain couples TRBV28 to TRBJ2-7, with TRBD2 matching 8 bases. The V gene end was trimmed by 8 bases and the J gene end by 4 bases; junction bases not matched to a gene: 7. The CDR3 extends over 13 amino acids. Per germline, CDR1 MDHEN and CDR2 SYDVKM. The CDR3: CASGTRRPYEQYF. CDR3 DNA: TGTGCCAGCGGGACTAGACGGCCTTACGAGCAGTACTTC.

The genes are TRBV7-9 and TRBJ2-5, with 7 bases fitting TRBD1. J was trimmed by 2 bases and V by 8 bases; bases with no gene match: 2. The CDR3 covers 12 residues. The germline CDR1 and CDR2 sequences are SEHNR and FQNEAQ (reference sequence). In DNA form, the CDR3 reads TGTGCCAGCGACAGGGTTCAAGAGACCCAGTACTTC. Translation: CASDRVQETQYF.

The CDR3 nucleotides are TGTGCTAGTGGTTTGACCCTGGGTCAGGGGGGAGAGGAGACCCAGTACTTC. Translated: CASGLTLGQGGEETQYF. The chain carries TRBV12-5 and TRBJ2-5; D might be TRBD1 (7 bases). The CDR3 has 17 amino acids. Trimming took off 2 bases at V and 5 bases at J, with 21 bases between the two ends. Germline assignment: CDR1 LGHNT and CDR2 FRNRAP.